One sample yielded the 9 T cell receptor beta chains listed below, sequenced in a study of memory CD4+ T cells and cytomegalovirus serostatus. The sort gate was single viable CD3+CD4+CD8-CD45RO+ cells for memory CD4+ T cells. Produced via immunoSEQ multiplex PCR; TCRdb's table is partial and in-frame only. The sample lists fewer than 90,000 clones; around four fifths were seen once. Sequencing input: memory CD4+ T cells from blood. All receptors derive from an adult in good health and CMV-seropositive.

The chain has TRBV30 and TRBJ1-3; D gene uncertain. The CDR3 runs to 16 residues. V lost 4 bases and J lost 0, with 16 bases in between. Germline V gene sequence: CDR1 GTSNPN, CDR2 SVGIG (reference sequence). CDR3 DNA: TGTGCCTGGACTCGTGAGCCGATGCTCTCTGGAAACACCATATATTTT. Translated: CAWTREPMLSGNTIYF. Looking up the rest from reference TRBV30 and TRBJ1-3 gives the full variable domain: SQTIHQWPATLVQPVGSPLSLECTVEGTSNPNLYWYRQAAGRGLQLLFYSVGIGQISSEVPQNLSASRPQDRQFILSSKKLLLSDSGFYLCAWTREPMLSGNTIYFGEGSWLTVV.

The CDR3 loop is CASRRTSGAGLGDEQFF. The CDR3 coding sequence is TGTGCCAGCAGGAGGACTAGCGGGGCGGGACTCGGCGATGAGCAGTTCTTC. The genes are TRBV2 and TRBJ2-1; 12 nucleotides line up with TRBD2. The CDR3 has 17 residues. J was trimmed by 8 bases and V by 6 bases; bases with no gene match: 14. CDR1 and CDR2 from the germline V gene are SNHLY and FYNNEI.

The rearrangement joins TRBV10-1 to TRBJ2-2; D is ambiguous. Looked up from germline, CDR1 is WNHNN and CDR2 is SYGVQD (reference sequence). With 8 bases removed from V and 3 bases from J, the gap between germline ends came to 7 bases. This CDR3 has 12 residues. DNA for the CDR3: TGCGCCAGCCTGGCAGACACCGGGGAGCTGTTTTTT. This sequence encodes CASLADTGELFF.

This clone was counted ten times or more. The chain employs TRBV7-9 and TRBJ1-2; D remains ambiguous. V lost 5 bases and J 3 bases, leaving 13 bases between the germline ends. The CDR3 is made up of 14 amino acids. Germline V lookup: CDR1 SEHNR, CDR2 FQNEAQ (reference sequence). For the CDR3, the DNA is TGTGCCAGCAGCCATCGGGAGGTGTACTATGGCTACACCTTC. It yields the protein CASSHREVYYGYTF.

This clone was found once. This chain uses TRBV6-5 with TRBJ1-2; D remains ambiguous. Germline assignment: CDR1 MNHEY and CDR2 SVGAGI. V lost 4 bases to trimming and J lost 7 bases, with 19 bases between them. This CDR3 has 15 amino acids. In DNA form, the CDR3 reads TGTGCCAGCAGTTCCTACGAAGGAAAAAAGTCTGGCTACACCTTC. This gives the protein CASSSYEGKKSGYTF.

The chain has TRBV21-1 and TRBJ2-7. TRBV21-1 is listed as a pseudogene. This CDR3 comprises 11 residues. The CDR3: CASSPYGEQYV. In DNA form, the CDR3 reads TGTGCCAGCAGCCCATATGGCGAGCAGTACGTC.

The CDR3 region has the DNA TGTGCCAGCAGCTTTGGTCAGGGTGGGTACACTGAAGCTTTCTTT. Amino acids: CASSFGQGGYTEAFF. The chain joins TRBV7-9 to TRBJ1-1, with D maybe TRBD1 (5 bases). Deletions cut 3 bases from V and 3 bases from J, with 14 bases between. Germline V gene sequence: CDR1 SEHNR, CDR2 FQNEAQ (reference sequence). This CDR3 is 15 amino acids long.

This clone has more than one count but fewer than ten. V gene TRBV4-1 combines with J gene TRBJ2-2, with D possibly matching TRBD2 (7 bases). Trimming removed 3 bases from V and 3 bases from J, with 20 bases in between. Germline V lookup: CDR1 MGHRA, CDR2 YSYEKL. The CDR3 loop spans 18 amino acids. The CDR3 DNA follows: TGCGCCAGCAGCCAGACAGGCGGAGGTCGGGAGGACACCGGGGAGCTGTTTTTT. Residues: CASSQTGGGREDTGELFF.

In this sample, this clone turned up a few times. The V call is TRBV14, the J call TRBJ2-4; 7 bases line up with TRBD1. From germline, CDR1 is SGHDN and CDR2 FVKESK. This CDR3 is built from 13 residues. J gave up 9 bases and V 4 bases, and 6 bases lay outside the gene matches. CDR3 in amino acids: CASSLGTVSIQYF. The CDR3 nucleotides read TGTGCCAGCAGCCTTGGGACAGTAAGCATTCAGTACTTC.